Listed below are T cell receptor beta chains from one sample, sequenced in a study of cytotoxic CD8 clonotypes in ibrutinib-treated CLL. The repertoire was sequenced with immunoSEQ multiplex PCR; TCRdb's copy has only in-frame clones and lacks some. The table shows roughly 200,000 clones, with about two thirds occurring only once. This sample comprised PBMCs, obtained after 24 months of ibrutinib treatment. Receptors originate from a human donor with chronic lymphocytic leukemia. The CDR3 runs from the conserved cysteine through the conserved F or W. Fields, in order: J gene, V gene, clone size, D gene, CDR3 protein, CDR3 DNA. A D gene is named only where the DNA matches it firmly. Where a row states a size, it is once, few, many or the class of an expanded clone; other rows omit it.

J: TRBJ2-3; V: TRBV18; size: few; D: .; CDR3: CASSLQGWTQYF; DNA: TGTGCCAGCTCCTTACAGGGTTGGACGCAGTATTTT
J: TRBJ2-4; V: TRBV30; size: .; D: TRBD2; CDR3: CAWSPTWGGENIQYF; DNA: TGTGCCTGGAGTCCCACGTGGGGGGGGGAAAACATTCAGTACTTC
J: TRBJ2-7; V: TRBV5-1; size: .; D: .; CDR3: CASSSRSGYEQYF; DNA: TGCGCCAGCAGCAGCCGCTCGGGCTACGAGCAGTACTTC
J: TRBJ2-3; V: TRBV5-4; size: .; D: TRBD2; CDR3: CARKREPYTDTQYF; DNA: TGTGCCAGGAAGCGGGAGCCGTACACAGATACGCAGTATTTT
J: TRBJ2-7; V: TRBV5-1; size: few; D: .; CDR3: CASSPTTGLSYEQYF; DNA: TGCGCCAGCAGCCCGACGACAGGCCTATCCTACGAGCAGTACTTC
J: TRBJ2-1; V: TRBV30; size: .; D: .; CDR3: CAWGRGGIGEQFF; DNA: TGTGCCTGGGGCAGGGGAGGAATCGGTGAGCAGTTCTTC
J: TRBJ2-3; V: TRBV11-2; size: .; D: TRBD2; CDR3: CASSRGLAGSTDTQYF; DNA: TGTGCCAGCAGCCGGGGACTAGCGGGAAGCACAGATACGCAGTATTTT
J: TRBJ2-6; V: TRBV30; size: .; D: .; CDR3: CAWGNRGSGANVLTF; DNA: TGTGCCTGGGGGAATCGGGGCTCTGGGGCCAACGTCCTGACTTTC
J: TRBJ2-7; V: TRBV27; size: .; D: TRBD2; CDR3: CASSPRTSWYEQYF; DNA: TGTGCCAGCAGTCCCCGGACTAGCTGGTACGAGCAGTACTTC
J: TRBJ2-1; V: TRBV2; size: few; D: TRBD1; CDR3: CASRRQGVNEQFF; DNA: TGTGCCAGCCGGCGACAGGGGGTCAATGAGCAGTTCTTC